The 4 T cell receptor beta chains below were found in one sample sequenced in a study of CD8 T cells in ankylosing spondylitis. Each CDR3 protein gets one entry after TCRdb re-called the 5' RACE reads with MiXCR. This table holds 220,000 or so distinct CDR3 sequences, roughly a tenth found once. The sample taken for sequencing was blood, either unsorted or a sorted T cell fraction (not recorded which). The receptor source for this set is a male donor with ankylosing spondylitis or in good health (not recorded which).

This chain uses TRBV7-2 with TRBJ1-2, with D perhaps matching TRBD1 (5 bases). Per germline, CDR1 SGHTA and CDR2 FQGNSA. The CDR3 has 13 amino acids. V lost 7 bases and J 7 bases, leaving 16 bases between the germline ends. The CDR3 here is CASNLDSPVGYTF. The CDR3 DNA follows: TGTGCCAGCAACCTTGACAGCCCCGTTGGCTACACCTTC.

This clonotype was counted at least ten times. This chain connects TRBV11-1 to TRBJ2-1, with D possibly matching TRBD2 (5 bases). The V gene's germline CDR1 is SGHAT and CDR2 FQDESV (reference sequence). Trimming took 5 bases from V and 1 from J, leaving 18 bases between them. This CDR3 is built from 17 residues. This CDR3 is CASSQAPSRLSYNEQFF. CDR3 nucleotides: TGTGCCAGCAGCCAAGCCCCGTCGAGACTATCCTACAATGAGCAGTTCTTC.

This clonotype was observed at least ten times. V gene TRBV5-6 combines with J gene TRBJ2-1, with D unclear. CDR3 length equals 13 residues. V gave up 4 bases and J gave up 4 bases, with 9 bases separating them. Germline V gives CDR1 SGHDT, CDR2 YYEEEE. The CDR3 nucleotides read TGTGCCAGCAGCCAGAAGGGTTACAATGAGCAGTTCTTC. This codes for CASSQKGYNEQFF.

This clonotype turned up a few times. CDR3 loop: CASSFPRNRGLETQYF. The DNA of the CDR3 is TGTGCCAGCAGTTTCCCGCGTAACAGGGGTCTAGAGACCCAGTACTTC. The J gene is TRBJ2-5, the V gene TRBV12-3 or TRBV12-4; 7 nucleotides agree with TRBD1. This CDR3 spans 16 amino acids. V gave up 3 bases and J gave up 4 bases; unmatched junction bases: 11.